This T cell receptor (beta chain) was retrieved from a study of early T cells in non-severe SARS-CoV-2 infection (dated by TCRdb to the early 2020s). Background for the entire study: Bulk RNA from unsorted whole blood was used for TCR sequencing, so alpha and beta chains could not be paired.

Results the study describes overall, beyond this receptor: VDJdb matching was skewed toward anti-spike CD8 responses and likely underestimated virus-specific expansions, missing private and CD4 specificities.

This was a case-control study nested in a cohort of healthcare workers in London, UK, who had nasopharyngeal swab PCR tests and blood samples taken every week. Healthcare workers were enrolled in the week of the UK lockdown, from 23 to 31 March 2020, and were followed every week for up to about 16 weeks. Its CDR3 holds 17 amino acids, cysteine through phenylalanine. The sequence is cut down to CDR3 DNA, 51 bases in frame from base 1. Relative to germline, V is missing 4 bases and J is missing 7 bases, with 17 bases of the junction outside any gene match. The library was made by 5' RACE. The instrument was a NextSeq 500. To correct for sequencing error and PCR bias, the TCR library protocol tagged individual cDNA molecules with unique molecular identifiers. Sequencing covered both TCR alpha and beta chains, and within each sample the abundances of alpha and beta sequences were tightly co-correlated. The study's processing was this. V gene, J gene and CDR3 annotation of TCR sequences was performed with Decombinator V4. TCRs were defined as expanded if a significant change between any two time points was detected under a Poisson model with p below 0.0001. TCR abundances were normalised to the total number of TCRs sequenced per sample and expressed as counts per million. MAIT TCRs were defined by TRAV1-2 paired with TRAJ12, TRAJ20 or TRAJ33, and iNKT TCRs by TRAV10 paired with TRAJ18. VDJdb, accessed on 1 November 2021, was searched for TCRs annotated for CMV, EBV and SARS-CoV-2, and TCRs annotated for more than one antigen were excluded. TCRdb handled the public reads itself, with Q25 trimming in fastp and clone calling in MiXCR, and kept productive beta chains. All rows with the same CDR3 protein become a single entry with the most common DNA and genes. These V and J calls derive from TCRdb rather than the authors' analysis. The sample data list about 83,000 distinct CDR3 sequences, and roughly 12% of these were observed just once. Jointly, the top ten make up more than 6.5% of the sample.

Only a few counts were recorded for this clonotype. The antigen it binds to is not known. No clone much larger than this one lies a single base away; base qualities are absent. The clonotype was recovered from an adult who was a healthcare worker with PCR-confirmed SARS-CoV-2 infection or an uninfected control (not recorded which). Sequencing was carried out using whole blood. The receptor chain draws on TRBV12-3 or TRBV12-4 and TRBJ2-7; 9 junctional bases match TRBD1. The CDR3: CASSSREGTGRRGEQYF. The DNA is TGTGCCAGCAGTTCTAGGGAGGGGACAGGGCGCCGAGGGGAGCAGTACTTC.